The 31 T cell receptor beta chains in this list originate from one sample, sequenced in a study of blood T cell repertoires in COVID-19. Only in-frame clones appear in the TCRdb table, and some are missing; sequencing was by immunoSEQ multiplex PCR. The table shows about 220,000 clones, with 88% occurring only once. The sample was PBMCs or T cells enriched from blood (not recorded which). These receptors were taken from a woman aged 45-59 years with acute COVID-19.

CDR3 nucleotide sequence: TGTGCCAGCAGCCATATTAGCAGAGCCACAGATACGCAGTATTTT. This gives the protein CASSHISRATDTQYF. The chain links TRBV3-1 (or the pseudogene TRBV3-2) to TRBJ2-3; no firm D call. Trimming removed 3 bases from V and 2 bases from J, with 12 bases in between. The CDR3 is 15 amino acids. Germline V gene lookup returns CDR1 LGHDT and CDR2 YNNKEL (reference sequence).

The chain carries TRBV5-6 and TRBJ2-3, with D perhaps TRBD2 (5 bases). The V and J ends lost 3 bases and 4 bases respectively, with 6 bases between them. The CDR3 is 12 residues long. Germline values: CDR1 SGHDT, CDR2 YYEEEE. The CDR3 sequence: CASSSGADTQYF. CDR3 coding DNA: TGTGCCAGCAGCTCCGGGGCAGATACGCAGTATTTT.

This CDR3 reads CASSESISTSGETQYF. CDR3 nucleotide sequence: TGTGCCAGCAGTGAATCGATATCGACTAGCGGGGAGACCCAGTACTTC. The chain carries TRBV6-1 and TRBJ2-5, with TRBD2 matching 10 bases. Germline lookup yields CDR1 MNHNS and CDR2 SASEGT. After removal of 2 bases from V and 5 bases from J, the junction contained 8 bases not matched to a gene. The CDR3 runs to 16 residues.

This clone appeared a single time. The rearrangement uses TRBV4-3 and TRBJ1-5, with D tentatively TRBD1 (5 bases). V was clipped by 0 bases and J by 3 bases, with 18 bases between them. Germline loops: CDR1 LGHNA, CDR2 YSLEER. CDR3 length: 18 amino acids. The CDR3 DNA sequence: TGCGCCAGCAGCCAAGATATTGCACGGGGGGATTACAATCAGCCCCAGCATTTT. It is translated as CASSQDIARGDYNQPQHF.

The chain is built from TRBV3-1 (or the pseudogene TRBV3-2) and TRBJ1-4, with D possibly being TRBD1 (5 bases). This CDR3 has 16 residues. Trimming cost V 0 bases and J 4 bases, with 12 bases left between them. CDR1 is LGHDT, CDR2 YNNKEL, per germline (reference sequence). The CDR3 DNA follows: TGTGCCAGCAGCCAAGATTGGGGCAGGGTTAATGAAAAACTGTTTTTT. As protein: CASSQDWGRVNEKLFF.

CDR3 in DNA: TGTGCCAGCAGCACCGACAGGGGGCTATACGAGCAGTACTTC. The encoded protein is CASSTDRGLYEQYF. J is TRBJ2-7 and V is TRBV6-5; TRBD1 aligns across 10 bases. V was pared by 6 bases and J by 4 bases, with 6 bases of the junction left unmatched. The CDR3 contains 14 residues. Looked up from germline, CDR1 is MNHEY and CDR2 is SVGAGI.

V gene TRBV5-1 combines with J gene TRBJ2-7, with TRBD2 matching 9 bases. In germline, CDR1 is SGHRS, CDR2 YFSETQ. V shed 4 bases and J 4 bases; nucleotides not matched to a gene: 6. The CDR3 totals 14 residues. Here the CDR3 DNA reads TGCGCCAGCAGCCCCGGACTAGCGAGGTACGAGCAGTACTTC. As protein: CASSPGLARYEQYF.

The chain uses TRBV6-1 and TRBJ2-7; 10 nucleotides match TRBD1. The V and J ends lost 3 bases and 5 bases, in that order; junction bases with no gene match: 13. This CDR3 has 17 residues. CDR1 and CDR2 (germline): MNHNS, SASEGT. The CDR3 nucleotides read TGTGCCAGCAGTGACCACCGGGACAGGGGATGGGCTGACGAGCAGTACTTC. This translates into CASSDHRDRGWADEQYF.

The chain couples TRBV11-2 to TRBJ1-2; tentative D call: TRBD1 (5 bases). The CDR3 length is 16 residues. The germline CDR1 and CDR2 sequences are SGHAT and FQNNGV. Trimming pared 5 bases from V and 5 bases from J, leaving 21 bases between. As DNA, the CDR3 is TGTGCCAGCAGCCCTGGTTGGGGCAGGGATAGTTATGGCTACACCTTC. Residues: CASSPGWGRDSYGYTF. Full variable domain (outside the CDR3, taken from reference TRBV11-2 and TRBJ1-2): EAGVAQSPRYKIIEKRQSVAFWCNPISGHATLYWYQQILGQGPKLLIQFQNNGVVDDSQLPKDRFSAERLKGVDSTLKIQPAKLEDSAVYLCASSPGWGRDSYGYTFGSGTRLTVV.

This chain connects TRBV23-1 to TRBJ2-1, with 9 positions matching TRBD1. TRBV23-1 is treated as an ORF (open reading frame) with a function not yet certain. J lost 8 bases, V lost 0 bases, and 11 bases had no gene match. The CDR3 is 17 residues long. CDR3 residues: CASSQSGQGEGRHEQFF. CDR3 sequence (DNA): TGCGCCAGCAGTCAATCGGGACAGGGTGAGGGTCGGCATGAGCAGTTCTTC.

The chain couples TRBV9 to TRBJ2-7; maybe TRBD1 (5 bases). The V end was cut by 0 bases, the J end by 2 bases, with 6 bases between. Germline V gene data show CDR1 as SGDLS and CDR2 as YYNGEE. CDR3 length: 13 amino acids. The CDR3 is CASSVGTPYEQYF. The CDR3 DNA reads TGTGCCAGCAGCGTAGGGACACCCTACGAGCAGTACTTC.

This clone was found a few times. The CDR3 protein is CASSPTGTVFNQPQHF. The CDR3 nucleotides read TGTGCCAGCTCACCAACCGGGACAGTTTTCAATCAGCCCCAGCATTTT. This rearrangement joins TRBV18 to TRBJ1-5; 7 nucleotides agree with TRBD1. Germline CDR1 is KGHSH and CDR2 is LQKENI. The CDR3 sequence is 16 residues long. The J segment lost 3 bases and the V segment lost 2 bases, leaving 7 bases of the junction unmatched. The entire variable domain, with the rest obtained from reference TRBV18 and TRBJ1-5, is as follows: NAGVMQNPRHLVRRRGQEARLRCSPMKGHSHVYWYRQLPEEGLKFMVYLQKENIIDESGMPKERFSAEFPKEGPSILRIQQVVRGDSAAYFCASSPTGTVFNQPQHFGDGTRLSIL.

The chain carries TRBV21-1 and TRBJ2-4; the DNA was not compared with TRBD1, the D call given in the table. TRBV21-1 is a pseudogene locus. The CDR3 runs 14 residues. CDR3 sequence: CASSKRDRENIQYF. DNA of the CDR3: TGTGCCAGCAGCAAAAGGGACAGAGAAAACATTCAGTACTTC.

This clone appeared many times. The genes are TRBV9 and TRBJ1-6, with TRBD1 identical over 11 bases. The CDR3 sequence is 14 residues long. Germline loops: CDR1 SGDLS, CDR2 YYNGEE. V lost 3 bases, J lost 8 bases, and 1 base stayed unmatched. This chain's CDR3 is CASSGTGGDSPLHF. CDR3 nucleotide sequence: TGTGCCAGCAGCGGGACAGGGGGCGATTCACCCCTCCACTTT.

The chain couples TRBV10-2 to TRBJ1-4; TRBD1 matches 7 bases. CDR3 size: 14 residues. Germline V lookup: CDR1 WSHSY, CDR2 SAAADI. With 6 bases clipped from V and 7 bases from J, the junction kept 8 bases outside the gene matches. In DNA, the CDR3 is TGCGCCAGCAGCCAGAGGGGGCATTCTGAAAAACTGTTTTTT. Translated: CASSQRGHSEKLFF.

V usage is TRBV21-1 and J usage is TRBJ2-1; the table's D call of TRBD2 was not tested on the DNA. TRBV21-1 is shown as a pseudogene. There are 15 residues in the CDR3. CDR3 loop: CASSRLGRGGNEQFF. CDR3 nucleotide sequence: TGTGCCAGCAGCAGGCTAGGAAGAGGAGGCAATGAGCAGTTCTTC.

The rearrangement links TRBV7-3 to TRBJ2-1; 15 nucleotides match TRBD2. CDR3 length: 15 amino acids. J gave up 7 bases and V 5 bases, and 3 bases lay outside the gene matches. The germline V gene has CDR1 SGHTA and CDR2 FQGTGA. The CDR3 is CASSGGTSGRNEQFF. The CDR3 nucleotides read TGTGCCAGCAGCGGGGGGACTAGCGGGAGGAATGAGCAGTTCTTC.

V is TRBV7-9 and J is TRBJ1-1; tentatively, D is TRBD1 (5 bases). CDR3 length: 14 amino acids. Per the germline V gene, CDR1 is SEHNR and CDR2 is FQNEAQ (reference sequence). V lost 2 bases and J lost 3, with 10 bases in between. CDR3 in DNA: TGTGCCAGCAGCTTAAGGGCGACAGACACTGAAGCTTTCTTT. Its protein is CASSLRATDTEAFF. Combining the CDR3 with reference TRBV7-9 and TRBJ1-1 gives the whole variable domain DTGVSQNPRHKITKRGQNVTFRCDPISEHNRLYWYRQTLGQGPEFLTYFQNEAQLEKSRLLSDRFSAERPKGSFSTLEIQRTEQGDSAMYLCASSLRATDTEAFFGQGTRLTVV.

The chain has TRBV6-2 or TRBV6-3 and TRBJ2-7; 7 positions agree with TRBD1. The CDR3 is 15 amino acids. V was pared by 7 bases and J by 2 bases, with 11 bases of the junction left unmatched. Germline CDR1 MNHEY, CDR2 SVGEGT. CDR3 protein: CASTPRGTVTYEQYF. In DNA form, the CDR3 reads TGTGCCAGCACCCCTCGAGGGACAGTAACCTACGAGCAGTACTTC.

This clone has only a few counts. The chain combines TRBV6-5 with TRBJ1-1, with 7 bases fitting TRBD1. The CDR3 consists of 15 residues. Germline V gene sequence: CDR1 MNHEY, CDR2 SVGAGI. Trimming removed 5 bases from V and 4 bases from J; junction bases left unmatched: 10. The CDR3 DNA follows: TGTGCCAGCAGTAAACAGGGGTTGGAAGGCACTGAAGCTTTCTTT. This codes for CASSKQGLEGTEAFF.

The count of this clone is one. This chain connects TRBV19 to TRBJ2-7; 9 nucleotides agree with TRBD1. Germline CDR1 LNHDA, CDR2 SQIVND (reference sequence). The junction had 5 bases not matched to a gene; V was cut back by 6 bases and J by 2 bases. The CDR3 is 14 residues long. The CDR3 spells CASRDRDRAYEQYF. DNA of the CDR3: TGTGCCAGTAGGGACCGGGACAGGGCCTACGAGCAGTACTTC. The full variable domain, in which reference TRBV19 and TRBJ2-7 provide the parts outside the CDR3, is DGGITQSPKYLFRKEGQNVTLSCEQNLNHDAMYWYRQDPGQGLRLIYYSQIVNDFQKGDIAEGYSVSREKKESFPLTVTSAQKNPTAFYLCASRDRDRAYEQYFGPGTRLTVT.

CDR3 loop: CAWGREGLPHGELFF. The CDR3 DNA reads TGTGCCTGGGGTAGAGAGGGACTCCCCCACGGGGAGCTGTTTTTT. V and J are TRBV30 and TRBJ2-2, with D maybe TRBD2 (6 bases). The CDR3 is made up of 15 amino acids. The V and J ends lost 5 bases and 7 bases respectively, with 20 bases between them. Germline V gives CDR1 GTSNPN, CDR2 SVGIG (reference sequence).

The CDR3 is CASTRRDRSTDTQYF. The CDR3 region has the DNA TGTGCCAGCACCCGACGGGACAGGAGCACAGATACGCAGTATTTT. The V gene is TRBV27, the J gene TRBJ2-3; 8 nucleotides match TRBD1. Germline V gene data show CDR1 as MNHEY and CDR2 as SMNVEV (reference sequence). J gave up 0 bases and V 7 bases, and 6 bases lay outside the gene matches. The CDR3 is 15 residues long.

The chain links TRBV19 to TRBJ1-2; 8 bases match TRBD1. The length of the CDR3 is 13 residues. Germline loops: CDR1 LNHDA, CDR2 SQIVND (reference sequence). J lost 1 base, V lost 9 bases, and 4 bases had no gene match. This chain's CDR3 is CASRTGGNYGYTF. The CDR3 nucleotides are TGTGCCAGCAGAACAGGGGGTAACTATGGCTACACCTTC. Combining the CDR3 with reference TRBV19 and TRBJ1-2 gives the whole variable domain DGGITQSPKYLFRKEGQNVTLSCEQNLNHDAMYWYRQDPGQGLRLIYYSQIVNDFQKGDIAEGYSVSREKKESFPLTVTSAQKNPTAFYLCASRTGGNYGYTFGSGTRLTVV.

The chain recombines TRBV7-2 with TRBJ2-1; TRBD2 agrees at 10 bases. The CDR3 spans 15 residues. V shed 1 base, J shed 9 bases, and the junction held 6 bases outside the gene matches. Germline V gene lookup returns CDR1 SGHTA and CDR2 FQGNSA. The CDR3 bases are TGTGCCAGCAGCTTAGAACTAGCGGGAAGGGGTGAGCAGTTCTTC. Its translation is CASSLELAGRGEQFF.

The chain has TRBV7-2 and TRBJ2-5; D is perhaps TRBD2 (6 bases). This CDR3 contains 16 residues. Between the trimmed V and J ends, which lost 5 bases and 2 bases, there was a span of 18 bases. Germline V gene lookup returns CDR1 SGHTA and CDR2 FQGNSA. The CDR3: CASSPRAGASQETQYF. For the CDR3, the DNA is TGTGCCAGCAGCCCGCGAGCGGGTGCGTCTCAAGAGACCCAGTACTTC.

The rearrangement links TRBV5-8 to TRBJ1-1; 9 nucleotides match TRBD1. The V gene's germline CDR1 is SGHTS and CDR2 YDEGEE. This CDR3 region has 15 residues. The trim removed 3 bases at V and 0 bases at J, leaving 3 bases unmatched. The CDR3 here is CASSWGTGMNTEAFF. CDR3 nucleotide sequence: TGTGCCAGCAGCTGGGGGACAGGGATGAACACTGAAGCTTTCTTT.

V usage is TRBV19 and J usage is TRBJ2-7; 13 positions agree with TRBD2. Per the germline V gene, CDR1 is LNHDA and CDR2 is SQIVND (reference sequence). The J segment lost 3 bases and the V segment lost 4 bases, leaving 6 bases of the junction unmatched. The CDR3 has 16 amino acids. The CDR3 protein is CASSTGLAGPGYEQYF. As DNA, the CDR3 is TGTGCCAGTAGTACGGGACTAGCGGGACCGGGCTACGAGCAGTACTTC.

This chain joins TRBV7-6 and TRBJ2-2, with unresolved D. Per the germline V gene, CDR1 is SGHVS and CDR2 is FNYEAQ. The V and J ends lost 2 bases and 7 bases respectively, with 14 bases between them. The CDR3 loop spans 15 amino acids. For the CDR3, the DNA is TGTGCCAGCAGCTTAAGGTCCGGGTTGGGCGGGGAGCTGTTTTTT. Translated: CASSLRSGLGGELFF.

The rearrangement links TRBV4-3 to TRBJ2-7; TRBD1 matches 7 bases. The V gene's germline CDR1 is LGHNA and CDR2 YSLEER. With 5 bases clipped from V and 1 base from J, the junction kept 2 bases outside the gene matches. The CDR3 consists of 13 residues. In DNA form, the CDR3 reads TGCGCCAGCAGCACGGGACAGTCCTACGAGCAGTACTTC. This translates into CASSTGQSYEQYF.

The rearrangement uses TRBV7-6 and TRBJ2-7; 11 bases map to TRBD2. CDR1 and CDR2 (germline): SGHVS, FNYEAQ. The CDR3 contains 16 residues. V lost 5 bases and J lost 0; bases outside the gene matches: 6. CDR3 nucleotides: TGTGCCAGCAGCCTATCGACTAGCGGGGTCTCCTACGAGCAGTACTTC. Translated, it gives CASSLSTSGVSYEQYF.